The present T cell receptor beta chain was sequenced within a study of T cell responses to AZD1222 COVID-19 vaccine. Whole-study results and caveats: Among spike-specific TCRs, nearly half reportedly target unmutated variant regions. There were repertoire samples only from the period after the peak T cell response. The sample set comprised mostly white British donors with more females, and clonal diversity was possibly underestimated.

About this clone itself: The antigen remains unidentified.

V lost 6 bases, J lost 7 bases, and 15 bases lay in between. This CDR3 region has 13 residues. Using immunoSEQ multiplex PCR, the repertoire was profiled, and TCRdb retains in-frame clones only, with some absent. This sample has around 130,000 clones, with 91% found just once. This clonotype was sampled from an adult in good health. The rearrangement uses TRBV12-3 or TRBV12-4 and TRBJ1-1, with a possible D match to TRBD1 (6 bases). This material consisted of peripheral blood, taken on day 0 of AZD1222 vaccination. The CDR3 protein is CASSPWAGDEAFF. For the CDR3, the DNA is TGTGCCAGCAGCCCCTGGGCAGGGGATGAAGCTTTCTTT.